This TCR beta chain comes out of a study of cytomegalovirus exposure and HLA in healthy donors. A multiplex PCR was run with 60 Vbeta primers and 13 Jbeta primers. Per the authors' pipeline: An analysis that came later counted 80 million or so unique TCR beta chains, some 11 million shared. Sequencing used immunoSEQ multiplex PCR; TCRdb keeps in-frame clones, though not all of them. That table supplies the V and J calls and clone size; D and trimming were determined from the DNA. The sample lists 150,000 or so clones; 80% were seen once. When sampled, the donors appeared nominally healthy, though they likely had unrecorded immune exposures. The J segment lost 11 bases and the V segment lost 4 bases, leaving 6 bases of the junction unmatched. This CDR3 has 12 residues. CDR1 is LNHDA, CDR2 SQIVND, per germline (reference sequence). This clone showed up just a few times.

Source material: PBMCs. This clonotype originated in a woman aged 40 to 50 in good health and CMV-seronegative. The rearrangement links TRBV19 to TRBJ1-1; 8 nucleotides agree with TRBD1. The CDR3 bases are TGTGCCAGTAGTACTCAGGGGGCTTGGGCTTTCTTT. It translates to CASSTQGAWAFF.